One and the same sample provided the 2 T cell receptor beta chains below, sequenced in a study of T cell responses to AZD1222 COVID-19 vaccine. This table comes from immunoSEQ multiplex PCR, and its TCRdb copy is limited to in-frame clones, with some not included. The data show some 110,000 clones, roughly 86% seen once. The sequenced sample was peripheral blood, obtained 28 days after the second AZD1222 dose. The receptors come from an adult who received the AZD1222 COVID-19 vaccine.

This chain links TRBV21-1 with TRBJ2-2; TRBD1, the D gene given by the table, was not confirmed from the DNA. TRBV21-1 is designated a pseudogene. The CDR3 length is 18 residues. The CDR3 DNA is TGTGCCAGCAGCGCCCGAAACGGAGTTACAGGACGCACCGGGGAGCTGTTTTTT. Amino acid sequence: CASSARNGVTGRTGELFF.

V usage is TRBV7-8 and J usage is TRBJ2-7; TRBD2 aligns across 11 bases. The junction had 29 bases not matched to a gene; V was cut back by 5 bases and J by 2 bases. In germline, CDR1 is SGHVS, CDR2 FQNEAQ. This CDR3 comprises 23 residues. In DNA form, the CDR3 reads TGTGCCAGCAGCCCTCTCAGTAAGCGTCCGGGACAGATTAGCGGGAGGGGACCCTACGAGCAGTACTTC. It codes for CASSPLSKRPGQISGRGPYEQYF.